The subject of this entry is one TCR beta chain. Profiling relied on immunoSEQ multiplex PCR, and the TCRdb table lists in-frame clones only, not all of them. The sample has 150,000 to 200,000 clones, 85% seen once. This sample was taken from a study of blood T cell repertoires in COVID-19. The origin of this receptor is a human donor with acute or convalescent COVID-19. The donor label of this sample is uncertain. Sequenced sample: peripheral blood.

The CDR3 DNA is TGTGCCAGCAGCGATACCCTCAGTGGCAATCAGCCCCAGCATTTT. Its protein is CASSDTLSGNQPQHF. This chain links TRBV3-1 (or the pseudogene TRBV3-2) with TRBJ1-5, with D unclear. CDR3 length equals 15 residues. V gave up 5 bases and J gave up 2 bases, with 13 bases separating them. The germline V gene encodes CDR1 LGHDT and CDR2 YNNKEL (reference sequence).